The 18 T cell receptor beta chains given below trace back to one sample, sequenced in a study of T cells in Graves' hyperthyroidism and ophthalmopathy. TCR beta CDR3 sequences were amplified from RNA transcripts. The HTBI primer set served for first-round RT-PCR of the TCR CDR3. MiXCR, applied by TCRdb to the multiplex PCR reads, yields one record per CDR3 protein. Counted here are around 350,000 distinct CDR3 sequences, 15% to 20% occurring once; the ten biggest clones make up around 3.4%. Sequences were obtained from blood. Receptors originate from a woman under 30 with Graves' hyperthyroidism.

This clonotype was seen at least ten times. The chain uses TRBV10-3 and TRBJ1-3, with D possibly matching TRBD1 (6 bases). This CDR3 is 18 amino acids long. Trimming removed 3 bases from V and 2 bases from J, with 20 bases in between. The germline V gene has CDR1 ENHRY and CDR2 SYGVKD. As DNA, the CDR3 is TGTGCCATCAGTGACCTATTAGCAGGGGCCCAGCCTGGAAACACCATATATTTT. Amino acids: CAISDLLAGAQPGNTIYF.

Many counts were recorded for this clonotype. The chain is built from TRBV2 and TRBJ2-5; D is unresolved. The V end was cut by 6 bases, the J end by 0 bases, with 14 bases between. The V gene's germline CDR1 is SNHLY and CDR2 FYNNEI. The CDR3 loop spans 15 amino acids. The CDR3 sequence is CASSAGQPNQETQYF. In DNA, the CDR3 is TGTGCCAGCAGCGCCGGGCAACCAAACCAAGAGACCCAGTACTTC.

The sample holds many counts of this clonotype. This sequence joins TRBV12-3 or TRBV12-4 and TRBJ2-5, with TRBD2 identical over 7 bases. After removal of 6 bases from V and 3 bases from J, the junction contained 4 bases not matched to a gene. The CDR3 extends over 13 amino acids. As DNA, the CDR3 is TGTGCCAGCAGCGGGGCGGGGGAAGAGACCCAGTACTTC. Translation: CASSGAGEETQYF.

In regard to this clonotype: This sequence may be a read error, since a much larger clone differs from it by one base. The chain combines TRBV15 with TRBJ2-7, with a possible D match to TRBD2 (6 bases). The germline V gene has CDR1 LNHNV and CDR2 YYDKDF (reference sequence). The germline V and J ends were trimmed by 3 bases and 3 bases, with 15 bases remaining between them. This CDR3 region has 15 residues. Here the CDR3 DNA reads TGTGCCACCAGCAGGGTATGGACGGGACTCTACGAGCAGTACTTC. Translating it yields CATSRVWTGLYEQYF.

This clonotype has a count of ten or more. The chain recombines TRBV4-1 with TRBJ1-2; possibly TRBD1 for D (5 bases). The CDR3 consists of 14 residues. V gave up 2 bases and J gave up 7 bases, with 14 bases separating them. Looked up from germline, CDR1 is MGHRA and CDR2 is YSYEKL. The CDR3 sequence is CASSQPGAGGGYTF. CDR3 in DNA: TGCGCCAGCAGCCAACCTGGGGCAGGAGGTGGCTACACCTTC.

This clonotype was picked up many times. V gene TRBV5-1 combines with J gene TRBJ2-7; D not resolved. The CDR3 consists of 13 residues. Germline loops: CDR1 SGHRS, CDR2 YFSETQ. Trimming took 4 bases from V and 4 from J, leaving 12 bases between them. The DNA of the CDR3 is TGCGCCAGCAGCCCCGGTATACAGTACGAGCAGTACTTC. Protein: CASSPGIQYEQYF.

A word on this clonotype: A much larger clone lies a single base off, so this may be a read error. This chain uses TRBV6-2 or TRBV6-3 with TRBJ2-7; TRBD2 might be the D (5 bases). This CDR3 has 17 amino acids. Germline values: CDR1 MNHEY, CDR2 SVGEGT. CDR3: CTSRTGLPLAPTYEQYF. The CDR3 nucleotides are TGTACCAGCAGAACTGGGCTGCCCCTAGCCCCAACCTACGAGCAGTACTTC.

This clonotype was seen ten or more times. The chain couples TRBV4-1 to TRBJ2-7; no clear D. The germline V gene has CDR1 MGHRA and CDR2 YSYEKL. V was pared by 4 bases and J by 0 bases, with 25 bases between. The CDR3 totals 19 residues. CDR3 bases: TGCGCCAGCAGCCCCACAAACCAGCATAGAGTCGCGTCCTCCTACGAGCAGTACTTC. Translation gives CASSPTNQHRVASSYEQYF.

Points on this clonotype: This may be a read error, as it is one base from a much larger clone. The CDR3 does not end in the conserved phenylalanine or tryptophan, so this is likely a read error. The CDR3 DNA is TGCGCCAGCAGCTTTCTATTCGTGGACGAGCAGTACCTC. Translation gives CASSFLFVDEQYL. The chain uses TRBV5-1 and TRBJ2-7, with no clear D. Trimming shortened V by 2 bases and J by 5 bases, and 11 bases separated the two germline ends. Germline V gives CDR1 SGHRS, CDR2 YFSETQ. There are 13 residues in the CDR3.

This clonotype was observed many times. This chain joins TRBV6-5 and TRBJ1-1; unclear D gene. The CDR3 loop spans 11 amino acids. The germline V and J ends were trimmed by 2 bases and 5 bases, with 3 bases remaining between them. From germline, CDR1 is MNHEY and CDR2 SVGAGI. Written as DNA, the CDR3 is TGTGCCAGCAGTTACCGGACTGAAGCTTTCTTT. Protein: CASSYRTEAFF.

This clonotype was detected many times. V and J are TRBV5-1 and TRBJ2-7; D is perhaps TRBD1 or TRBD2 (5 bases each). The CDR3 length is 14 residues. CDR1 is SGHRS, CDR2 YFSETQ, per germline. The V end was cut by 0 bases, the J end by 3 bases, with 10 bases between. The DNA of the CDR3 is TGCGCCAGCAGCTTGGACGGGGACCTCTACGAGCAGTACTTC. Translated, it gives CASSLDGDLYEQYF.

This clonotype was found many times. The chain recombines TRBV7-9 with TRBJ1-2; a possible D gene is TRBD1 (5 bases). V lost 7 bases and J lost 0, with 12 bases in between. This CDR3 has 14 residues. Per the germline V gene, CDR1 is SEHNR and CDR2 is FQNEAQ (reference sequence). Here the CDR3 DNA reads TGTGCCAGCACCATGTGGGACCCTAACTATGGCTACACCTTC. It codes for CASTMWDPNYGYTF.

With respect to this clonotype: A read error may be the cause here, since a much bigger clone is one base away. The chain combines TRBV6-5 with TRBJ1-5; the D is unclear. This CDR3 region has 16 residues. The germline gives CDR1 MNHEY, CDR2 SVGAGI. CDR3 nucleotides: TGTGCCAGCAGTTACTCGAGTCTCCCGGGCAATCAGCCCCATCATTTT. Amino acid sequence: CASSYSSLPGNQPHHF.

This clonotype was counted many times. This CDR3 is CATSDSVYSETQYF. CDR3 coding DNA: TGTGCCACCAGTGATTCGGTGTACTCGGAGACCCAGTACTTC. This sequence joins TRBV24-1 and TRBJ2-5; no clear D. V was pared by 2 bases and J by 5 bases, with 11 bases between. The CDR3 is 14 residues long. Germline loops: CDR1 KGHDR, CDR2 SFDVKD.

This clonotype was observed many times. The J gene is TRBJ2-5, the V gene TRBV2; 11 positions agree with TRBD1. The CDR3 has 15 amino acids. The V gene end was trimmed by 6 bases and the J gene end by 6 bases; junction bases not matched to a gene: 9. The germline V gene has CDR1 SNHLY and CDR2 FYNNEI. CDR3 residues: CASSLRTGGLKTQYF. For the CDR3, the DNA is TGTGCCAGCAGCCTACGGACAGGGGGCCTCAAGACCCAGTACTTC.

This clonotype was seen ten or more times. This chain uses TRBV7-3 with TRBJ2-5; TRBD2 matches 12 bases. CDR3 length: 19 residues. The V segment lost 1 base and the J segment 4 bases; nucleotides outside the gene matches: 13. Germline assignment: CDR1 SGHTA and CDR2 FQGTGA. CDR3 protein: CASSLNPTSGGPRGETQYF. The CDR3 DNA sequence: TGTGCCAGCAGCTTAAACCCTACTAGCGGGGGGCCCAGAGGAGAGACCCAGTACTTC.

This clonotype showed up many times. The gene calls are TRBV20-1 and TRBJ2-3; TRBD2 aligns across 10 bases. Germline V CDR1 and CDR2: DFQATT, SNEGSKA (reference sequence). This CDR3 contains 12 residues. V dropped 5 bases and J dropped 9; count of bases not matched to a gene: 5. In nucleotides, the CDR3 is TGCAGTGCTGTAAGCGGGGGGGGAACGCAGTATTTT. It translates to CSAVSGGGTQYF.

The CDR3 here is CASSKDELNTEAFF. The CDR3 DNA follows: TGTGCCAGCAGTAAAGACGAGTTGAACACTGAAGCTTTCTTT. The chain recombines TRBV6-1 with TRBJ1-1; D is ambiguous. The CDR3 contains 14 residues. V was shortened by 5 bases and J by 0 bases, with 10 bases between the two germline ends. CDR1 MNHNS and CDR2 SASEGT come from the germline V gene.